The clone carrying this TCR beta chain was recorded at least ten times. This entry comes from a study of Graves' ophthalmopathy and Graves' hyperthyroidism. V shed 2 bases, J shed 4 bases, and the junction held 4 bases outside the gene matches. The CDR3 totals 14 residues. Amplification targeted the TCR beta CDR3 regions, with RNA transcripts as the source material. Following a first-round RT-PCR that used HTBI primers, a second-round multiplex PCR was carried out. TCRdb used MiXCR to reprocess the multiplex PCR reads, holding one entry per CDR3 protein. The sample gives more than 150,000 distinct CDR3 sequences, less than 45% of which show up once; about 6% is in the top ten.

The sequenced sample consisted of peripheral blood. This receptor was taken from a woman in her 40s with Graves' ophthalmopathy. V is TRBV12-3 or TRBV12-4 and J is TRBJ1-2; 7 nucleotides align to TRBD1. The CDR3 region is CASSLTGVTYGYTF. CDR3 DNA: TGTGCCAGCAGTTTAACAGGGGTGACCTATGGCTACACCTTC.